These 18 T cell receptor beta chains were all obtained from the same sample, sequenced in a study of regulatory T cells in long-lasting Graves disease. This sample's time point: persistent/refractory GD, antithyroid drugs over 5 years with positive TRAb. From PBMCs, RNA was extracted and then used to make the TCR library. To make TCR beta libraries, researchers used iRepertoire HTBI primers and Arm-PCR of CDR3 regions. One entry per CDR3 protein, called by TCRdb with MiXCR from the multiplex PCR reads. The sample contains roughly 400,000 distinct CDR3 sequences, 21% of which appear only once. The material sequenced was peripheral blood mononuclear cells (PBMCs), taken when the disease was refractory, from a patient treated with antithyroid drugs. The source is a female donor with Graves disease.

This clonotype was picked up many times. The chain links TRBV11-2 to TRBJ2-2; possible D gene TRBD1, 7 bases. The V end was cut by 6 bases, the J end by 5 bases, with 16 bases between. The CDR3 is 15 amino acids. The germline CDR1 and CDR2 sequences are SGHAT and FQNNGV. The CDR3 sequence is CASRDREDWTGELFF. The CDR3 DNA sequence: TGTGCCAGCAGAGACAGGGAGGATTGGACCGGGGAGCTGTTTTTT.

V gene TRBV5-5 combines with J gene TRBJ2-5; either TRBD1 or TRBD2 may fit D (6 bases each). With 6 bases removed from V and 9 bases from J, the gap between germline ends came to 18 bases. Germline V CDR1 and CDR2: SGHKS, YYEKEE (reference sequence). This CDR3 is built from 13 residues. CDR3 region: CASNFRGRMPQYF. The CDR3 DNA is TGTGCCAGCAATTTCCGGGGGCGTATGCCCCAGTACTTC.

This clonotype has ten or more counts. V usage is TRBV28 and J usage is TRBJ2-5; tentatively, D is TRBD1 or TRBD2 (5 bases each). Trimming stripped 5 bases from V and 5 bases from J, with 15 bases between. The CDR3 loop spans 14 amino acids. Per germline, CDR1 MDHEN and CDR2 SYDVKM. The CDR3 DNA follows: TGTGCCAGCAGTGACCCCGGGACCGGGGAGACCCAGTACTTC. It translates to CASSDPGTGETQYF. Looking up the rest from reference TRBV28 and TRBJ2-5 gives the full variable domain: DVKVTQSSRYLVKRTGEKVFLECVQDMDHENMFWYRQDPGLGLRLIYFSYDVKMKEKGDIPEGYSVSREKKERFSLILESASTNQTSMYLCASSDPGTGETQYFGPGTRLLVL.

There are many counts of this clonotype. The CDR3 nucleotides are TGTGCCAGCAGCACCCGACAGGGACTCAACACCGGGGAGCTGTTTTTT. This translates into CASSTRQGLNTGELFF. V is TRBV11-2 and J is TRBJ2-2, with a tentative D call TRBD1 (7 bases). Trimming pared 5 bases from V and 2 bases from J, leaving 15 bases between. The CDR3 is 16 amino acids. Germline loops: CDR1 SGHAT, CDR2 FQNNGV.

This clonotype was counted many times. V is TRBV2 and J is TRBJ1-1; no clear D gene. V was shortened by 7 bases and J by 1 base, with 10 bases between the two germline ends. There are 13 residues in the CDR3. Germline values: CDR1 SNHLY, CDR2 FYNNEI. The CDR3 region is CASTSEGNTEAFF. For the CDR3, the DNA is TGTGCCAGCACTTCAGAGGGGAACACTGAAGCTTTCTTT.

This clonotype was seen only a few times. The rearrangement joins TRBV7-9 to TRBJ2-5, with D possibly being TRBD2 (5 bases). Germline V gene lookup returns CDR1 SEHNR and CDR2 FQNEAQ (reference sequence). The CDR3 has 16 amino acids. Between the trimmed V and J ends, which lost 5 bases and 4 bases, there was a span of 20 bases. CDR3 sequence: CASSPGWSGRVETQYF. For the CDR3, the DNA is TGTGCCAGCAGCCCGGGGTGGAGCGGACGGGTAGAGACCCAGTACTTC. Drawing the rest from reference TRBV7-9 and TRBJ2-5, the complete variable domain is DTGVSQNPRHKITKRGQNVTFRCDPISEHNRLYWYRQTLGQGPEFLTYFQNEAQLEKSRLLSDRFSAERPKGSFSTLEIQRTEQGDSAMYLCASSPGWSGRVETQYFGPGTRLLVL.

This clonotype occurred many times. The chain joins TRBV3-1 to TRBJ1-2; D is ambiguous. Trimming removed 4 bases from V and 0 bases from J, with 15 bases in between. This CDR3 has 16 residues. The germline V gene has CDR1 LGHDT and CDR2 YNNKEL (reference sequence). CDR3 region: CASSPISEPANYGYTF. CDR3 sequence (DNA): TGTGCCAGCAGCCCCATCTCAGAACCAGCTAACTATGGCTACACCTTC.

This clonotype occurred many times. The rearrangement joins TRBV11-2 to TRBJ2-5; 10 bases are a match to TRBD2. Germline CDR1 and CDR2: SGHAT and FQNNGV. This CDR3 has 17 amino acids. Trimming took 1 base from V and 2 from J; bases not matched to a gene: 7. The CDR3 region is CASSLGGLAGAQETQYF. The CDR3 DNA follows: TGTGCCAGCAGCTTAGGGGGTCTAGCGGGAGCACAAGAGACCCAGTACTTC.

The chain joins TRBV20-1 to TRBJ2-7, with 9 bases aligning to TRBD1. The CDR3 sequence is 17 residues long. V was pared by 6 bases and J by 3 bases, with 18 bases of the junction left unmatched. Germline V CDR1 and CDR2: DFQATT, SNEGSKA (reference sequence). As DNA, the CDR3 is TGCAGTGCCATCGGGACAGGGAAGGAAAGGGGTTTCTACGAGCAGTACTTC. Translated, it gives CSAIGTGKERGFYEQYF.

This clonotype has only a few counts. The chain carries TRBV5-1 and TRBJ2-1; D possibly corresponds to TRBD2 (5 bases). The CDR3 loop spans 15 amino acids. V dropped 4 bases and J dropped 5 bases, with 16 bases sitting between them. CDR1 and CDR2 from the germline V gene are SGHRS and YFSETQ. CDR3 amino acids: CASSEGGYTHNEQFF. DNA of the CDR3: TGCGCCAGCAGCGAGGGTGGGTACACACACAATGAGCAGTTCTTC.

The gene calls are TRBV19 and TRBJ1-5; the D is unclear. The CDR3 totals 16 residues. Germline V lookup: CDR1 LNHDA, CDR2 SQIVND (reference sequence). V lost 2 bases and J lost 2, with 13 bases in between. The CDR3 nucleotides read TGTGCCAGTAGTATAATGTCGTCCGAAGGCAATCAGCCCCAGCATTTT. Protein sequence: CASSIMSSEGNQPQHF.

V is TRBV6-2 or TRBV6-3 and J is TRBJ1-1, with TRBD1 matching over 9 bases. Per germline, CDR1 MNHEY and CDR2 SVGEGT. This CDR3 contains 16 residues. The V segment lost 6 bases and the J segment 3 bases; nucleotides outside the gene matches: 11. CDR3 amino acids: CASRGGQGPSDTEAFF. As DNA, the CDR3 is TGTGCCAGCAGGGGGGGACAGGGCCCATCGGACACTGAAGCTTTCTTT.

The chain employs TRBV20-1 and TRBJ2-5; TRBD1 matches 9 bases. Germline V gene lookup returns CDR1 DFQATT and CDR2 SNEGSKA (reference sequence). Unmatched junction bases numbered 4, after V lost 1 base and J lost 4 bases. There are 14 residues in the CDR3. The CDR3 nucleotides are TGCAGTGCTAGAGCTACAGGGGGCGTAGAGACCCAGTACTTC. Translated, it gives CSARATGGVETQYF.

This clonotype was counted ten times or more. The rearrangement links TRBV18 to TRBJ2-7, with D hard to call. Germline-derived CDR1 and CDR2 are KGHSH and LQKENI. CDR3 length: 13 residues. Trimming took 2 bases from V and 5 from J, leaving 10 bases between them. The CDR3 protein is CASSPSVLHEQYF. The DNA of the CDR3 is TGTGCCAGCTCACCAAGTGTCCTCCACGAGCAGTACTTC. The full variable domain, in which reference TRBV18 and TRBJ2-7 provide the parts outside the CDR3, is NAGVMQNPRHLVRRRGQEARLRCSPMKGHSHVYWYRQLPEEGLKFMVYLQKENIIDESGMPKERFSAEFPKEGPSILRIQQVVRGDSAAYFCASSPSVLHEQYFGPGTRLTVT.

The chain links TRBV9 to TRBJ2-5; 8 positions match TRBD2. The V and J ends lost 3 bases and 5 bases, in that order; junction bases with no gene match: 15. This CDR3 is built from 17 residues. Germline V lookup: CDR1 SGDLS, CDR2 YYNGEE. The CDR3: CASSATKGGREAETQYF. Written as DNA, the CDR3 is TGTGCCAGCAGCGCTACCAAAGGCGGGCGGGAGGCGGAGACCCAGTACTTC.

The sample holds a few counts of this clonotype. The chain employs TRBV2 and TRBJ2-1; 9 bases are shared with TRBD2. The CDR3 loop spans 16 amino acids. J gave up 4 bases and V 8 bases, and 12 bases lay outside the gene matches. The germline V gene encodes CDR1 SNHLY and CDR2 FYNNEI. The CDR3 protein is CASPRQRLAGYNEQFF. The CDR3, as DNA: TGTGCCAGCCCCCGCCAAAGGCTAGCGGGGTACAATGAGCAGTTCTTC.

This clonotype has a count of ten or more. The chain joins TRBV6-1 to TRBJ2-5; D perhaps matches TRBD1 (5 bases). Germline CDR1 and CDR2: MNHNS and SASEGT. The CDR3 runs to 15 residues. V lost 3 bases to trimming and J lost 4 bases, with 15 bases between them. CDR3 sequence: CASSDSTAQGETQYF. DNA of the CDR3: TGTGCCAGCAGTGATTCTACGGCCCAGGGAGAGACCCAGTACTTC.

Regarding this clonotype: One end of the junction varies from germline; a read error may be responsible. The chain couples TRBV19 to TRBJ1-5; D is ambiguous. The CDR3 totals 14 residues. CDR1 LNHDA and CDR2 SQIVND come from the germline V gene (reference sequence). The CDR3 DNA sequence: TGTGCCAGTAGTAGTTGGGATAGCAATCAGCCCCGGCATTTT. Its translation is CASSSWDSNQPRHF.